This T cell receptor (beta chain) was identified in a study of neurological immune-mediated disorders. The study, taken as a whole, reports: Private repertoires in all groups were suggested by the finding that expanded clones across subjects shared no CDR3 amino acid sequences. HTLV-1-associated myelopathy led in TCR clonal expansion, while multiple sclerosis ranked lowest, below healthy controls.

This clonotype was detected many times. Its specificity is not known. The cDNA came from 5'RACE with 10-nucleotide random UMIs. Over 170 million TCR-beta sequences from 15-18 subjects came out of each sequencing run. TCRdb reanalysed the 5' RACE reads using MiXCR and keeps one entry per CDR3 protein. Here the sample spans about 50,000 distinct CDR3 sequences, about 9% being singletons. The CDR3 consists of 15 residues. Germline CDR1 is SEHNR and CDR2 is FQNEAQ (reference sequence). Trimming stripped 7 bases from V and 6 bases from J, with 20 bases between. Time point described: longitudinal time-point 1 (baseline).

The clonotype was recovered from a woman in her thirties or forties in good health. The chain carries TRBV7-9 and TRBJ2-3; maybe TRBD2 (7 bases). The source material was PBMCs. The CDR3 DNA sequence: TGTGCCAGCAACCGCGTGGATGGGGGGGCCGATACGCAGTATTTT. Translation: CASNRVDGGADTQYF.